These 27 T cell receptor beta chains share one sample of origin, sequenced in a study of blood T cell repertoires in COVID-19. Some clones are missing from TCRdb's copy, which holds only in-frame ones; the method was immunoSEQ multiplex PCR. The repertoire has 200,000 to 250,000 clones, around nine tenths of them found once; the top ten carry 18%. The sequencing input was peripheral blood. All receptors come from a man between 50 and 59 years old with COVID-19, enrolled during active disease.

The V and J genes are TRBV7-8 and TRBJ2-7; 12 bases map to TRBD1. Germline V gene data show CDR1 as SGHVS and CDR2 as FQNEAQ. The V segment lost 2 bases and the J segment 4 bases; nucleotides outside the gene matches: 9. This CDR3 region has 17 residues. CDR3 nucleotide sequence: TGTGCCAGCAGCTTAAGGGGCGGGACAGGGGGCCCGTACGAGCAGTACTTC. Protein: CASSLRGGTGGPYEQYF.

This chain links TRBV5-1 with TRBJ2-7; 14 bases are shared with TRBD2. The CDR3 contains 18 residues. V dropped 4 bases and J dropped 0; count of bases not matched to a gene: 9. The germline V gene has CDR1 SGHRS and CDR2 YFSETQ. The CDR3: CASSKSTSGGESSYEQYF. CDR3 coding DNA: TGCGCCAGCAGCAAATCGACTAGCGGGGGGGAAAGCTCCTACGAGCAGTACTTC.

This chain connects TRBV9 to TRBJ2-5; D perhaps matches TRBD1 (6 bases). The CDR3 covers 13 residues. Germline V gene sequence: CDR1 SGDLS, CDR2 YYNGEE. Trimming took 2 bases from V and 3 from J, leaving 8 bases between them. This CDR3 is CASSVTGEETQYF. The CDR3 DNA follows: TGTGCCAGCAGCGTGACAGGAGAAGAGACCCAGTACTTC.

The rearrangement joins TRBV18 to TRBJ2-2; 9 nucleotides align to TRBD1. CDR3 length: 18 residues. V trimming: 3 bases; J trimming: 3 bases; junction bases outside the gene matches: 11. Germline lookup yields CDR1 KGHSH and CDR2 LQKENI. This CDR3 is CASSPLRTGGADTGELFF. The DNA of the CDR3 is TGTGCCAGCTCACCCTTACGAACAGGGGGCGCTGACACCGGGGAGCTGTTTTTT.

CDR3 sequence (DNA): TGTGCCAGCAGGGCGGGAGGATTAGGCACCGGGGAGCTGTTTTTT. Protein sequence: CASRAGGLGTGELFF. V and J are TRBV6-6 and TRBJ2-2; 8 bases agree with TRBD2. V lost 6 bases and J lost 4; bases outside the gene matches: 7. This CDR3 has 15 residues. Germline CDR1 and CDR2: MNHNY and SVGAGI (reference sequence).

The CDR3 DNA reads TGTGCCTGGGGGGACAGCACGAACTATGGCTACACCTTC. Residues: CAWGDSTNYGYTF. This chain connects TRBV30 to TRBJ1-2; TRBD1 matches at 7 bases. Germline loops: CDR1 GTSNPN, CDR2 SVGIG (reference sequence). With 5 bases clipped from V and 2 bases from J, the junction kept 5 bases outside the gene matches. This CDR3 region has 13 residues. Complete variable domain (other parts from reference TRBV30 and TRBJ1-2): SQTIHQWPATLVQPVGSPLSLECTVEGTSNPNLYWYRQAAGRGLQLLFYSVGIGQISSEVPQNLSASRPQDRQFILSSKKLLLSDSGFYLCAWGDSTNYGYTFGSGTRLTVV.

This clone was seen a handful of times. The chain joins TRBV7-6 to TRBJ2-3, with a possible D match to TRBD1 (5 bases). V was clipped by 5 bases and J by 4 bases, with 10 bases between them. Germline CDR1 is SGHVS and CDR2 is FNYEAQ. The CDR3 runs 13 residues. The CDR3 spells CASSPLRADTQYF. CDR3 DNA: TGTGCCAGCAGCCCGCTCAGGGCAGATACGCAGTATTTT. Drawing the rest from reference TRBV7-6 and TRBJ2-3, the complete variable domain is GAGVSQSPRYKVTKRGQDVALRCDPISGHVSLYWYRQALGQGPEFLTYFNYEAQQDKSGLPNDRFSAERPEGSISTLTIQRTEQRDSAMYRCASSPLRADTQYFGPGTRLTVL.

The CDR3 DNA sequence: TGCAGCGTTCCGGGGACAGAGACCCAAGAGACCCAGTACTTC. Residues: CSVPGTETQETQYF. The chain links TRBV29-1 to TRBJ2-5; 7 bases agree with TRBD1. CDR1 and CDR2 (germline): SQVTM, ANQGSEA. This CDR3 comprises 14 residues. Trimming cost V 5 bases and J 1 base; bases outside gene matches: 7.

The rearrangement links TRBV7-3 to TRBJ2-7, with TRBD1 matching 7 bases. This CDR3 has 15 amino acids. Trimming cost V 1 base and J 1 base; bases outside gene matches: 4. Germline V gives CDR1 SGHTA, CDR2 FQGTGA. CDR3: CASSLMVGQSYEQYF. The CDR3 DNA reads as TGTGCCAGCAGCTTAATGGTGGGACAGTCCTACGAGCAGTACTTC.

This clone was seen only once. The chain uses TRBV2 and TRBJ2-5; possible D gene TRBD1, 7 bases. V was clipped by 7 bases and J by 4 bases, with 16 bases between them. The germline gives CDR1 SNHLY, CDR2 FYNNEI. CDR3 size: 14 residues. Here the CDR3 reads CASNQGGVGETQYF. The CDR3 nucleotides are TGTGCCAGCAATCAGGGGGGCGTGGGAGAGACCCAGTACTTC.

This chain links TRBV27 with TRBJ2-2; 14 nucleotides match TRBD2. V was pared by 5 bases and J by 5 bases, with 4 bases of the junction left unmatched. The germline CDR1 and CDR2 sequences are MNHEY and SMNVEV (reference sequence). The CDR3 covers 16 residues. The CDR3: CASSLRLAGGTGELFF. The CDR3 DNA reads as TGTGCCAGCAGTCTCAGACTAGCGGGGGGGACCGGGGAGCTGTTTTTT.

V usage is TRBV24-1 and J usage is TRBJ2-2, with 7 positions matching TRBD1. V shed 10 bases and J 2 bases; nucleotides not matched to a gene: 6. The germline V gene has CDR1 KGHDR and CDR2 SFDVKD. This CDR3 comprises 14 residues. The CDR3 is CATTDRANTGELFF. CDR3 bases: TGTGCCACTACCGACAGGGCTAACACCGGGGAGCTGTTTTTT.

The rearrangement joins TRBV12-5 to TRBJ1-5; 7 nucleotides match TRBD1. V gave up 7 bases and J gave up 3 bases; unmatched junction bases: 12. Germline V gene lookup returns CDR1 LGHNT and CDR2 FRNRAP. The CDR3 contains 16 residues. The CDR3 region has the DNA TGTGCTAGTGCTGCCCCCTACAGGGGTCACAATCAGCCCCAGCATTTT. It is translated as CASAAPYRGHNQPQHF.

CDR3 nucleotides: TGTGCCACCAGCAGAGATTATGCAGGGGGCTTATTAGGTGAAAAACTGTTTTTT. It codes for CATSRDYAGGLLGEKLFF. The chain has TRBV15 and TRBJ1-4; 8 bases map to TRBD1. Germline V lookup: CDR1 LNHNV, CDR2 YYDKDF (reference sequence). This CDR3 is built from 18 residues. Trimming removed 0 bases from V and 7 bases from J; junction bases left unmatched: 13.

There are a few counts of this clone. The V call is TRBV30, the J call TRBJ1-4; the match to TRBD1 covers 8 bases. The junction had 6 bases not matched to a gene; V was cut back by 7 bases and J by 8 bases. The CDR3 is 12 amino acids. The germline CDR1 and CDR2 sequences are GTSNPN and SVGIG (reference sequence). The DNA for the CDR3 is TGTGCCTTGGACAGGGAGAAAGAAAAACTGTTTTTT. Its translation is CALDREKEKLFF.

This chain connects TRBV7-3 to TRBJ2-2, with a possible D match to TRBD2 (6 bases). The V gene lost 5 bases and the J gene lost 6 bases, with 13 bases spanning the gap. The CDR3 totals 14 residues. Germline V lookup: CDR1 SGHTA, CDR2 FQGTGA. This CDR3 reads CASSPMGEAGELFF. The CDR3 DNA sequence: TGTGCCAGCAGCCCCATGGGGGAGGCCGGGGAGCTGTTTTTT.

V and J are TRBV19 and TRBJ2-3; a possible D gene is TRBD2 (6 bases). The germline V and J ends were trimmed by 5 bases and 3 bases, with 15 bases remaining between them. The CDR3 spans 15 residues. Germline-derived CDR1 and CDR2 are LNHDA and SQIVND (reference sequence). In nucleotides, the CDR3 is TGTGCCAGTAGTCTTGGCGGGGTGGGGACAGATACGCAGTATTTT. Translation: CASSLGGVGTDTQYF.

The J gene is TRBJ2-5, the V gene TRBV5-4, with D tentatively TRBD2 (6 bases). This CDR3 contains 15 residues. In germline, CDR1 is SGHNT, CDR2 YYREEE (reference sequence). Between the trimmed V and J ends, which lost 4 bases and 4 bases, there was a span of 17 bases. CDR3 in amino acids: CASSPPAVGGETQYF. CDR3 DNA: TGTGCCAGCAGCCCCCCCGCGGTGGGGGGAGAGACCCAGTACTTC. The variable domain in full, completed from reference TRBV5-4 and TRBJ2-5, reads ETGVTQSPTHLIKTRGQQVTLRCSSQSGHNTVSWYQQALGQGPQFIFQYYREEENGRGNFPPRFSGLQFPNYSSELNVNALELDDSALYLCASSPPAVGGETQYFGPGTRLLVL.

The rearrangement uses TRBV25-1 and TRBJ2-4; TRBD2 might be the D (7 bases). There are 14 residues in the CDR3. CDR1 and CDR2 (germline): MGHDK, SYGVNS. Trimming took off 6 bases at V and 9 bases at J, with 18 bases between the two ends. The CDR3 DNA sequence: TGTGCCAGCAGGGCGAGGGGGGGCGCCGCCATTCAGTACTTC. Its protein is CASRARGGAAIQYF.

The chain has TRBV27 and TRBJ2-3; TRBD2 agrees at 9 bases. The CDR3 loop spans 15 amino acids. Trimming removed 6 bases from V and 1 base from J; junction bases left unmatched: 5. Germline V CDR1 and CDR2: MNHEY, SMNVEV (reference sequence). The CDR3 DNA is TGTGCCAGCAGGGTAGCGGGGGCGGGCACAGATACGCAGTATTTT. As protein: CASRVAGAGTDTQYF.

This clone appeared many times. DNA of the CDR3: TGTGCCAGCAGTCCGTACACAGGGGGCCTCAAAAACATTCAGTACTTC. It yields the protein CASSPYTGGLKNIQYF. The gene calls are TRBV28 and TRBJ2-4, with 9 bases matching TRBD1. The length of the CDR3 is 16 residues. Germline assignment: CDR1 MDHEN and CDR2 SYDVKM. Losses at the gene ends were 5 bases for V and 3 bases for J; bases not matched to a gene: 8.

The chain couples TRBV14 to TRBJ1-5; D gene ambiguous. The CDR3 extends over 13 amino acids. V was shortened by 4 bases and J by 6 bases, with 10 bases between the two germline ends. Per the germline V gene, CDR1 is SGHDN and CDR2 is FVKESK. The DNA for the CDR3 is TGTGCCAGCAGCCCGTACGGAGGTCAGCCCCAGCATTTT. This translates into CASSPYGGQPQHF.

The V and J genes are TRBV7-2 and TRBJ2-7; 9 bases map to TRBD2. The CDR3 runs to 17 residues. J was trimmed by 7 bases and V by 1 base; bases with no gene match: 14. Germline V gives CDR1 SGHTA, CDR2 FQGNSA. The chain's CDR3 is CASSLGGGGGPRREQYF. The CDR3 bases are TGTGCCAGCAGCTTAGGCGGGGGGGGAGGGCCCCGCCGGGAGCAGTACTTC. The entire variable domain, with the rest obtained from reference TRBV7-2 and TRBJ2-7, is as follows: GAGVSQSPSNKVTEKGKDVELRCDPISGHTALYWYRQSLGQGLEFLIYFQGNSAPDKSGLPSDRFSAERTGGSVSTLTIQRTQQEDSAVYLCASSLGGGGGPRREQYFGPGTRLTVT.

V gene TRBV19 combines with J gene TRBJ1-5; perhaps TRBD1 as D (5 bases). This CDR3 has 15 amino acids. Looked up from germline, CDR1 is LNHDA and CDR2 is SQIVND (reference sequence). Trimming stripped 6 bases from V and 5 bases from J, with 17 bases between. The CDR3 nucleotides are TGTGCCAGTAGCCCCGCTCGACAGCTGGATCAGCCCCAGCATTTT. Its protein is CASSPARQLDQPQHF.

The chain combines TRBV6-2 or TRBV6-3 with TRBJ2-5; possible D gene TRBD1, 5 bases. The CDR3 contains 12 residues. V gave up 5 bases and J gave up 4 bases, with 8 bases separating them. Germline CDR1 is MNHEY and CDR2 is SVGEGT. The CDR3 sequence is CASSKGSETQYF. DNA of the CDR3: TGTGCCAGCAGTAAGGGGTCAGAGACCCAGTACTTC.

CDR3 sequence: CASSLIPGGDGSPLHF. CDR3 nucleotides: TGTGCCAGCAGTTTAATCCCAGGGGGCGATGGATCACCCCTCCACTTT. V usage is TRBV28 and J usage is TRBJ1-6; 8 nucleotides line up with TRBD1. Germline V gene data show CDR1 as MDHEN and CDR2 as SYDVKM. The J segment lost 10 bases and the V segment lost 2 bases, leaving 10 bases of the junction unmatched. CDR3 length: 16 amino acids. Drawing the rest from reference TRBV28 and TRBJ1-6, the complete variable domain is DVKVTQSSRYLVKRTGEKVFLECVQDMDHENMFWYRQDPGLGLRLIYFSYDVKMKEKGDIPEGYSVSREKKERFSLILESASTNQTSMYLCASSLIPGGDGSPLHFGNGTRLTVT.

The chain couples TRBV7-9 to TRBJ1-1; D gene ambiguous. The CDR3 runs to 13 residues. V gave up 4 bases and J gave up 5 bases, with 11 bases separating them. Looked up from germline, CDR1 is SEHNR and CDR2 is FQNEAQ (reference sequence). The CDR3 DNA is TGTGCCAGCAGCTCCGGGGTTTATACTGAAGCTTTCTTT. Its protein product is CASSSGVYTEAFF.